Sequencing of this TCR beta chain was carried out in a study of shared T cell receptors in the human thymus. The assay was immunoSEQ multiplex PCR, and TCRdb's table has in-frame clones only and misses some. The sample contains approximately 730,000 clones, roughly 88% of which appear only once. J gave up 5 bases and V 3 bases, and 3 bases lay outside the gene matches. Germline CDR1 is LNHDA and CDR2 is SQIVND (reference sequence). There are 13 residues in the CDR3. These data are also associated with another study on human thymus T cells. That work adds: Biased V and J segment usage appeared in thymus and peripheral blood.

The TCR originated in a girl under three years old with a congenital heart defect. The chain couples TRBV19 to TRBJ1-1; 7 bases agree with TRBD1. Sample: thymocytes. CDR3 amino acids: CASSMTGLTEAFF. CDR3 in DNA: TGTGCCAGTAGTATGACAGGGTTAACTGAAGCTTTCTTT.